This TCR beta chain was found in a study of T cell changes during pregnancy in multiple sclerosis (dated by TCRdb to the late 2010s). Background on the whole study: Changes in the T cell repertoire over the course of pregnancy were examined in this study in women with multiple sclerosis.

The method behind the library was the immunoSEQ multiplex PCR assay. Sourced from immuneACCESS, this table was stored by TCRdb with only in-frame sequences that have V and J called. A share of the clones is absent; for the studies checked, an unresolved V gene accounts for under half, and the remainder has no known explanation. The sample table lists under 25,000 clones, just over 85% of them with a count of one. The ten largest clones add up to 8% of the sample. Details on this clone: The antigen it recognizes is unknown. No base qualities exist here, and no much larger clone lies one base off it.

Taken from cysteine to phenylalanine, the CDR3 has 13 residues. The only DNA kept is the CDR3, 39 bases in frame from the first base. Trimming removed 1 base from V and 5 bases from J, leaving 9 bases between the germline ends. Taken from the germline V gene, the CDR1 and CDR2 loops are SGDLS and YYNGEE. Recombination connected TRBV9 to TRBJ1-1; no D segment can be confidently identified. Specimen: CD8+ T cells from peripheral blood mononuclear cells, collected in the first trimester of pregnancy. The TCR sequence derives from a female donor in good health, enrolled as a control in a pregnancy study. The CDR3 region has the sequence CASSVSGFTEAFF. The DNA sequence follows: TGTGCCAGCAGCGTATCGGGGTTTACTGAAGCTTTCTTT.